The rows below give T cell receptor beta chains drawn from one sample of a study of cytomegalovirus exposure and HLA in healthy donors. Repertoires were generated with immunoSEQ multiplex PCR, while TCRdb's copy carries only in-frame clones and drops some. The sample has around 73,000 clones; approximately 90% are singletons. Input material: PBMCs. These receptors were collected from a woman younger than 35 in good health and CMV-seropositive. Both conserved end residues are part of each CDR3. Fields, in order: D gene, clone size, J gene, V gene, CDR3 DNA, CDR3 protein. The D gene is left open where the match is weak. Clone size is given for some rows only: seen once, a few or many times, or a class if the clone is expanded.

D gene: TRBD1; clone size: .; J gene: TRBJ2-4; V gene: TRBV2; CDR3 DNA: TGTGCCAGCAGCGGGGGACAGGCGAACATTCAGTACTTC; CDR3 protein: CASSGGQANIQYF
D gene: .; clone size: .; J gene: TRBJ2-3; V gene: TRBV7-8; CDR3 DNA: TGTGCCAGCAGCCACGTAGGAGCCACAGATACGCAGTATTTT; CDR3 protein: CASSHVGATDTQYF
D gene: TRBD2; clone size: .; J gene: TRBJ2-2; V gene: TRBV27; CDR3 DNA: TGTGCCAGCAGTGGCGGGAGGGCTTCTGGGGAGCTGTTTTTT; CDR3 protein: CASSGGRASGELFF
D gene: TRBD2; clone size: once; J gene: TRBJ2-1; V gene: TRBV2; CDR3 DNA: TGTGCCAGCCGCCCCCCGGGACTAAGGTTATACAATGAGCAGTTCTTC; CDR3 protein: CASRPPGLRLYNEQFF
D gene: TRBD1; clone size: .; J gene: TRBJ2-7; V gene: TRBV6-6; CDR3 DNA: TGTGCCAGCAGTTACAGTACCGGGACAGCCTCCTACGAGCAGTACTTC; CDR3 protein: CASSYSTGTASYEQYF
D gene: TRBD2; clone size: .; J gene: TRBJ2-7; V gene: TRBV7-6; CDR3 DNA: TGTGCCAGCAGCTTAGGGACTAGCGGGGGGGCCTTCGAGCAGTACTTC; CDR3 protein: CASSLGTSGGAFEQYF
D gene: .; clone size: .; J gene: TRBJ1-1; V gene: TRBV7-9; CDR3 DNA: TGTGCCAGCAGCTTGCAGGCCGGCCATACTGAAGCTTTCTTT; CDR3 protein: CASSLQAGHTEAFF
D gene: TRBD1; clone size: .; J gene: TRBJ2-7; V gene: TRBV30; CDR3 DNA: TGTGCCTGGAGTGGAGGGGGCAAGCAGTACTTC; CDR3 protein: CAWSGGGKQYF
D gene: .; clone size: .; J gene: TRBJ2-3; V gene: TRBV30; CDR3 DNA: TGTGCCTGGATAATGAAGGGGGCAGATACGCAGTATTTT; CDR3 protein: CAWIMKGADTQYF
D gene: .; clone size: .; J gene: TRBJ1-5; V gene: TRBV1; CDR3 DNA: TGCACCAGCAGCCAACCCGCTACCCAAGGACAGCGCAGTCAGCCCCAGCATTTT; CDR3 protein: CTSSQPATQGQRSQPQHF